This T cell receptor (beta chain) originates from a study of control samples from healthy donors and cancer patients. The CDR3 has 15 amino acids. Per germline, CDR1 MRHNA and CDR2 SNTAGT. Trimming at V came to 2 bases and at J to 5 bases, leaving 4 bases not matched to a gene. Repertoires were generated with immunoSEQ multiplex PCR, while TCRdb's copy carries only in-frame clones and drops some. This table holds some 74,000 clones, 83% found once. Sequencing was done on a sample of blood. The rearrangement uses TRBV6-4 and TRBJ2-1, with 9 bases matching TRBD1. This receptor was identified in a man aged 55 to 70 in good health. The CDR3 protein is CASSDPGQGNNEQFF. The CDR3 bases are TGTGCCAGCAGTGACCCGGGACAGGGTAACAATGAGCAGTTCTTC.